One T cell receptor beta chain is described in this entry. CD45RO-negative, CCR7-positively selected cells formed the naive CD8 fraction, excluding terminally differentiated effector memory CD45RA+ cells. Unmatched junction bases numbered 10, after V lost 5 bases and J lost 7 bases. Per the germline V gene, CDR1 is SEHNR and CDR2 is FQNEAQ (reference sequence). CDR3 size: 15 residues. The sample originates from a study of shared clonotypes between healthy human individuals. Sequenced by immunoSEQ multiplex PCR; TCRdb stores in-frame clones only, minus some. The sample contains about 680,000 clones, about 90% of which appear only once.

The sequence was collected from a man younger than 40 in good health. Source material: naive CD8+ T cells sorted from blood. The chain is built from TRBV7-9 and TRBJ2-1; 8 bases are a match to TRBD1. For the CDR3, the DNA is TGTGCCAGCAGCCCTAAGGACAGGGCTGGGAATGAGCAGTTCTTC. Encoded protein: CASSPKDRAGNEQFF.